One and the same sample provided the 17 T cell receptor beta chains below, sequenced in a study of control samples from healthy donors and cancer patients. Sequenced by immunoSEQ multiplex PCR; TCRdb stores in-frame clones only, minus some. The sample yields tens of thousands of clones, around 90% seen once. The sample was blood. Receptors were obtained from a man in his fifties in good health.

DNA of the CDR3: TGTGCCAGCAATCCGAGGTCCGGGGAGCTGTTTTTT. Its translation is CASNPRSGELFF. The J gene is TRBJ2-2, the V gene TRBV11-1; no firm D call. CDR3 length: 12 amino acids. The germline CDR1 and CDR2 sequences are SGHAT and FQDESV (reference sequence). V lost 7 bases, J lost 6 bases, and 9 bases lay in between.

The DNA for the CDR3 is TGTGCCAGCACCCAGGGGCAGGCGAACTATGGCTACACCTTC. Translated: CASTQGQANYGYTF. This chain connects TRBV7-2 to TRBJ1-2; D is perhaps TRBD1 (6 bases). The CDR3 sequence is 14 residues long. The germline gives CDR1 SGHTA, CDR2 FQGNSA. Trimming took off 7 bases at V and 2 bases at J, with 14 bases between the two ends.

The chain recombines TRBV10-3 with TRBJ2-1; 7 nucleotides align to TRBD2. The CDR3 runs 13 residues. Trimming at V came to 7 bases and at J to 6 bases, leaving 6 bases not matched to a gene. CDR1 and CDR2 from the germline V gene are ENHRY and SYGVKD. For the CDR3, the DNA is TGTGCCATCAAGGCGGGAGAGGTCAATGAGCAGTTCTTC. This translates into CAIKAGEVNEQFF.

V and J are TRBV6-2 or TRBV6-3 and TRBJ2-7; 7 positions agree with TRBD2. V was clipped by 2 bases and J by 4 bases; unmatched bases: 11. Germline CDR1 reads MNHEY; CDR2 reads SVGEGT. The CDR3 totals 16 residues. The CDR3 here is CASSYVGGGPLYEQYF. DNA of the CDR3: TGTGCCAGCAGTTACGTTGGGGGAGGGCCGCTTTACGAGCAGTACTTC.

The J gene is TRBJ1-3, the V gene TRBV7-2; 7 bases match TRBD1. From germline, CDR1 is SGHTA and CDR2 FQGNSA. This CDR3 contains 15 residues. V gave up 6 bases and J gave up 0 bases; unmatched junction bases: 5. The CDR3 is CASRLTGSSGNTIYF. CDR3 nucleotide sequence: TGTGCCAGCAGACTGACAGGGAGCTCTGGAAACACCATATATTTT.

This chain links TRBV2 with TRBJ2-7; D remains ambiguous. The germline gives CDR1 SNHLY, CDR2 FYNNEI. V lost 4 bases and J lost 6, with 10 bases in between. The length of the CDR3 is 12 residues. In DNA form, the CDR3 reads TGTGCCAGCAGTGTGGTACGAGGCGAGCAGTACTTC. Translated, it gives CASSVVRGEQYF.

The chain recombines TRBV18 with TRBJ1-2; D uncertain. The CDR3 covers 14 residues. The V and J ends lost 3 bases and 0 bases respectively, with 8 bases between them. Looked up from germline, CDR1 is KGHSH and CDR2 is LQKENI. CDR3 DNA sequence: TGTGCCAGCTCACCTTCGGGAGCTAACTATGGCTACACCTTC. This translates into CASSPSGANYGYTF.

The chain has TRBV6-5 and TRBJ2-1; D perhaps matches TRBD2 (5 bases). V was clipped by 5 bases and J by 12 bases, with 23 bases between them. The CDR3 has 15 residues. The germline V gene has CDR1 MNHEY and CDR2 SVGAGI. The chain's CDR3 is CASSTKPLIGRGQFF. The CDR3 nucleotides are TGTGCCAGCAGTACAAAACCGCTAATCGGCCGGGGGCAGTTCTTC.

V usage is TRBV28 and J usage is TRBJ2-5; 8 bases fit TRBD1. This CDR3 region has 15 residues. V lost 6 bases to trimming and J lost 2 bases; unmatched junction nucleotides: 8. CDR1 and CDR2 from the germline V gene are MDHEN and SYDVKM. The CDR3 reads CASRAGGRLQETQYF. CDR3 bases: TGTGCCAGCAGGGCAGGGGGCCGCCTACAAGAGACCCAGTACTTC.

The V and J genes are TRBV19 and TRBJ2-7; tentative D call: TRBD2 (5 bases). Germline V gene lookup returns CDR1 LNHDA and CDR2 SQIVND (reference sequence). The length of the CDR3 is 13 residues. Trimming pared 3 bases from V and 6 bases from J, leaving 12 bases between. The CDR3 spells CASSIYGRGEQYF. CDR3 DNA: TGTGCCAGTAGTATCTATGGTCGGGGCGAGCAGTACTTC. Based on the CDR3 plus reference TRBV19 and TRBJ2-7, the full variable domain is DGGITQSPKYLFRKEGQNVTLSCEQNLNHDAMYWYRQDPGQGLRLIYYSQIVNDFQKGDIAEGYSVSREKKESFPLTVTSAQKNPTAFYLCASSIYGRGEQYFGPGTRLTVT.

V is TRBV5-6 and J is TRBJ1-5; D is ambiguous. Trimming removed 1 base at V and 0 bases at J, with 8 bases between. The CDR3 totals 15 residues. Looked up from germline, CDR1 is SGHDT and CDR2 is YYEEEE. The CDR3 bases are TGTGCCAGCAGCTTGCGGCTTTATAGCAATCAGCCCCAGCATTTT. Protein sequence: CASSLRLYSNQPQHF.

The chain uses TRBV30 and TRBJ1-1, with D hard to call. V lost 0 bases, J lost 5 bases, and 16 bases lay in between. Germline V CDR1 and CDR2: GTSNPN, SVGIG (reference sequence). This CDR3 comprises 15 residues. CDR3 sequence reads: CAWSVALGRQTEAFF. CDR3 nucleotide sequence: TGTGCCTGGAGTGTAGCCCTTGGGCGTCAAACTGAAGCTTTCTTT.

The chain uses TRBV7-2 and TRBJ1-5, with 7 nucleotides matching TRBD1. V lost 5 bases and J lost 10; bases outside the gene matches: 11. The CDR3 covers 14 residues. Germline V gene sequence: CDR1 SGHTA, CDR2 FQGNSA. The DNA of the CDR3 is TGTGCCAGCAGCGTCGGGACAGCTAATAATCCCCAGCATTTT. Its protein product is CASSVGTANNPQHF.

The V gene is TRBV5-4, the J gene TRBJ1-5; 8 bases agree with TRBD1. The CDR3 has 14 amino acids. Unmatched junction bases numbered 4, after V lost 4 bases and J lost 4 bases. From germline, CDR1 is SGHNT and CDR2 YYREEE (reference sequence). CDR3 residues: CASSTDRGNQPQHF. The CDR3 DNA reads TGTGCCAGCAGCACCGACAGGGGAAATCAGCCCCAGCATTTT.

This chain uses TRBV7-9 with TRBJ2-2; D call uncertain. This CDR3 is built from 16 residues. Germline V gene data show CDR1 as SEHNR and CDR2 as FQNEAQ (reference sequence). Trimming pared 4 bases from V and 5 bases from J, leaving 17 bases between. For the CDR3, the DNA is TGTGCCAGCAGCTCCCTGATAAGGTCGCTTACCGGGGAGCTGTTTTTT. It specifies CASSSLIRSLTGELFF.

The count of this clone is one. The CDR3 DNA sequence: TGCGCCAGCTCCGACAGGTTTGAAGCTTTCTTT. This gives the protein CASSDRFEAFF. The genes are TRBV10-2 and TRBJ1-1, with D tentatively TRBD1 (6 bases). CDR1 is WSHSY, CDR2 SAAADI, per germline. The V gene lost 8 bases and the J gene lost 7 bases, with 11 bases spanning the gap. CDR3 length: 11 residues.

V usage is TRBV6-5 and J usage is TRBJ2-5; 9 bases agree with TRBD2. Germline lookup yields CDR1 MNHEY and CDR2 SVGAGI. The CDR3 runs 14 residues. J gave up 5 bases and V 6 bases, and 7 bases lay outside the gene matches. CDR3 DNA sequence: TGTGCCAGCAGCCTAGCGGGAAGGGGGGAGACCCAGTACTTC. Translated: CASSLAGRGETQYF.